The T cell receptor beta chain under discussion was sequenced for a study of cytomegalovirus exposure and HLA in healthy donors. Study details: Assignment to the Caucasian-associated ancestry cluster applied to approximately 80% of the approximately 420 genotyped donors.

V shed 2 bases and J 8 bases; nucleotides not matched to a gene: 5. The germline V gene has CDR1 MNHNS and CDR2 SASEGT. This CDR3 is 13 amino acids long. Amplification used 60 Vbeta primers and 13 Jbeta primers. Produced via immunoSEQ multiplex PCR; TCRdb's table is partial and in-frame only. The table includes around 100,000 clones, around four fifths detected once. The sequence was obtained from a man in his forties in good health and CMV-seronegative. What was sequenced was PBMCs. The chain combines TRBV6-1 with TRBJ1-2; 7 bases are a match to TRBD1. CDR3 sequence (DNA): TGTGCCAGCAGTGAACGACAGGGTCAAGGCTACACCTTC. It encodes CASSERQGQGYTF.